Below, one T cell receptor beta chain is given with its context. Antigen unknown. In germline, CDR1 is MNHEY, CDR2 SVGAGI. The CDR3 has 12 residues. Trimming took off 6 bases at V and 6 bases at J, with 12 bases between the two ends. This specimen comes from a study of T cells in localized non-small cell lung cancer. Libraries were prepared by immunoSEQ multiplex PCR; TCRdb keeps only in-frame clonotypes and omits some of them. The data contain about 33,000 clones, about nine tenths of them singletons. General study results and limits: The study detected a median about 60 of the top 100 tumor clones in adjacent lung.

The gene calls are TRBV6-5 and TRBJ2-7; D unresolved. This sequence was found in a man aged 40 to 75 with stage II lung adenocarcinoma. Sequenced here: PBMCs, sampled before any cancer treatment. CDR3 in DNA: TGTGCCAGCAGCTCGACACCGGGCGAGCAGTACTTC. This translates into CASSSTPGEQYF.